This is a list of T cell receptor beta chains from one sample in a study of blood T cell repertoires in COVID-19. Clones were sequenced by immunoSEQ multiplex PCR, and TCRdb holds only the in-frame ones, with some missing. The sample consists of some 190,000 clones, about four fifths of them appearing once. The sample taken for sequencing was peripheral blood. These receptor sequences come from a man in his sixties with acute or convalescent COVID-19. The CDR3 runs from the conserved cysteine through the conserved F or W. A D gene is named only where the DNA matches it firmly. Some rows mark clone size as missing; the rest say once, few, many or name a class of expanded clone.

J	D	size	V	CDR3	DNA
TRBJ1-5	TRBD1	-	TRBV2	CASMGQGNQPQHF	TGTGCCAGCATGGGACAGGGCAATCAGCCCCAGCATTTT
TRBJ1-2	TRBD1	-	TRBV11-2	CASSREGTGGGYTF	TGTGCCAGCAGCCGGGAGGGGACAGGGGGTGGCTACACCTTC
TRBJ2-5	TRBD2	-	TRBV5-4	CASSLTSGVQETQYF	TGTGCCAGCAGCTTGACTAGCGGGGTCCAAGAGACCCAGTACTTC
TRBJ2-7	TRBD1	few	TRBV6-5	CASSRGQGPTEQYF	TGTGCCAGCAGCAGAGGACAGGGTCCAACCGAGCAGTACTTC
TRBJ2-1	TRBD2	once	TRBV11-2	CASSTSSGLYNEQFF	TGTGCCAGCAGCACCTCTAGCGGGCTTTACAATGAGCAGTTCTTC
TRBJ2-2	TRBD1	-	TRBV18	CASSSGTGDTGELFF	TGTGCCAGCTCATCCGGGACAGGAGACACCGGGGAGCTGTTTTTT
TRBJ2-1	TRBD2	-	TRBV14	CASSPWVAGAHNEQFF	TGTGCCAGCAGCCCGTGGGTAGCGGGGGCCCACAATGAGCAGTTCTTC
TRBJ1-5	-	-	TRBV2	CASSAGGLGQPQHF	TGTGCCAGCAGTGCTGGGGGGTTGGGGCAGCCCCAGCATTTT
TRBJ1-5	-	-	TRBV2	CASSEWQVNQPQHF	TGTGCCAGCAGTGAATGGCAGGTTAATCAGCCCCAGCATTTT
TRBJ2-1	TRBD1	-	TRBV2	CASSRDRVGDEQFF	TGTGCCAGCAGCCGGGACAGGGTAGGCGATGAGCAGTTCTTC
TRBJ2-7	-	-	TRBV7-2	CASSETYEQYF	TGTGCCAGCAGCGAGACCTACGAGCAGTACTTC
TRBJ2-7	-	-	TRBV21-1	CASRRQGTPPPRPLQTYEQYF	TGTGCCAGCAGGAGACAGGGGACCCCGCCCCCAAGGCCGCTCCAAACCTACGAGCAGTACTTC
TRBJ2-7	TRBD2	-	TRBV7-2	CASSKLAGASYEQYF	TGTGCCAGCAGCAAACTAGCGGGAGCCTCCTACGAGCAGTACTTC
TRBJ2-1	TRBD2	-	TRBV4-3	CASSRVGGGPNNEQFF	TGCGCCAGCAGTCGTGTAGGCGGGGGGCCCAACAATGAGCAGTTCTTC
TRBJ1-2	-	-	TRBV12-5	CASGLGRTVLGYGYTF	TGTGCTAGTGGTTTGGGACGGACTGTATTAGGCTATGGCTACACCTTC
TRBJ2-2	TRBD2	-	TRBV29-1	CSVGGRASGELFF	TGCAGCGTTGGCGGGAGGGCCTCTGGGGAGCTGTTTTTT
TRBJ1-5	TRBD1	-	TRBV7-2	CASSLEGQDQPQHF	TGTGCCAGCAGCTTAGAGGGACAGGATCAGCCCCAGCATTTT
TRBJ2-5	TRBD1	medium-sized	TRBV24-1	CATSQEDREAETQYF	TGTGCCACCAGCCAAGAGGACAGGGAGGCAGAGACCCAGTACTTC
TRBJ1-6	-	-	TRBV19	CATSELNSPLHF	TGTGCCACCTCGGAGCTTAATTCACCCCTCCACTTT
TRBJ2-1	-	few	TRBV5-1	CASSPVTAALYNEQFF	TGCGCCAGCAGCCCGGTCACAGCGGCCCTATACAATGAGCAGTTCTTC
TRBJ2-2	-	-	TRBV7-2	CASSSTANTGELFF	TGTGCCAGCAGCTCTACGGCGAACACCGGGGAGCTGTTTTTT
TRBJ1-5	TRBD1	-	TRBV12-3/TRBV12-4	CASSDRGQPQHF	TGTGCCAGCAGTGACAGGGGCCAGCCCCAGCATTTT
TRBJ2-7	TRBD1	-	TRBV5-4	CASSWGQGEYEQYF	TGTGCCAGCAGCTGGGGACAGGGGGAATACGAGCAGTACTTC
TRBJ1-2	-	-	TRBV6-1	CASSERGRRPSYGYTF	TGTGCCAGCAGTGAAAGGGGTAGAAGACCCTCCTATGGCTACACCTTC
TRBJ1-4	-	-	TRBV28	CASSLGGAGNEKLFF	TGTGCCAGCAGTTTGGGTGGGGCAGGTAATGAAAAACTGTTTTTT
TRBJ2-5	TRBD2	-	TRBV6-5	CASSYSGLAQETQYF	TGTGCCAGCAGTTACTCGGGACTAGCGCAAGAGACCCAGTACTTC
TRBJ2-1	TRBD2	-	TRBV3-1/TRBV3-2	CASSPTSGSYNEQFF	TGTGCCAGCAGCCCAACTAGCGGGAGTTACAATGAGCAGTTCTTC
TRBJ2-3	TRBD1	once	TRBV6-4	CASSDGTGSLNTQYF	TGTGCCAGCAGTGACGGGACAGGGTCACTAAATACGCAGTATTTT
TRBJ2-3	TRBD2	-	TRBV4-3	CASSQVGLGHKDTQYF	TGCGCCAGCAGCCAAGTGGGACTAGGTCACAAAGATACGCAGTATTTT
TRBJ2-7	-	-	TRBV2	CASSELRGYEQYF	TGTGCCAGCAGTGAACTCCGGGGCTACGAGCAGTACTTC
TRBJ1-4	TRBD1	-	TRBV6-1	CASSELTGGSGKLFF	TGTGCCAGCAGTGAGCTGACAGGGGGCTCGGGAAAACTGTTTTTT